Detailed here is one TCR beta chain. Its cognate antigen is unknown. Sequencing on ten immunoSEQ deep assay plates was performed for unsorted PBMC DNA. Here immunoSEQ multiplex PCR was the method, and the copy in TCRdb shows in-frame clones only, minus some. The sample gives a few hundred thousand clones, around 79% of which show up once; roughly 12% is in the top ten. This record belongs to a study of shared clonotypes between healthy human individuals. The germline CDR1 and CDR2 sequences are MGHDK and SYGVNS. CDR3 length: 17 residues. The trim removed 1 base at V and 5 bases at J, leaving 10 bases unmatched. Each donor was a Caucasian adult residing in Nashville, Tennessee. General observations from the study: The authors expected sequencing depth to affect clonotype sharing among donors.

V usage is TRBV25-1 and J usage is TRBJ2-5; 10 bases are a match to TRBD2. The clonotype comes from a woman in her thirties or forties in good health. Some clones in this sample may be carry-over from other donors' samples. Material: PBMCs. DNA of the CDR3: TGTGCCAGCAGTGAATTGGGGAAGCGGGAGGGCTGGGAGACCCAGTACTTC. It translates to CASSELGKREGWETQYF.